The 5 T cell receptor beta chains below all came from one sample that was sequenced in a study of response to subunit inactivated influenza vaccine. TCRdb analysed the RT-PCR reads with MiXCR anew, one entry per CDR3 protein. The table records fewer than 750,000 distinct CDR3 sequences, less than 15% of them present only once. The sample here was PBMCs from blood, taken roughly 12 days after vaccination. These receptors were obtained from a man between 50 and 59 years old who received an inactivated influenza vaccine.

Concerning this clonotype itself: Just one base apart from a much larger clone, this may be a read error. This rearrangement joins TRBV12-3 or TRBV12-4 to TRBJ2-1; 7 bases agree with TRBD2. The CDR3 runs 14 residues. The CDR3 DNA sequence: TGTGCCTGCAGTTTTTCTAGCGGTTACAATGAGCAGTTCTTC. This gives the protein CACSFSSGYNEQFF.

The CDR3 nucleotides read TGTGCCAGCAGCTTTGGATCCGGAGAGACCCAGTACTTC. Translating it yields CASSFGSGETQYF. The chain links TRBV7-3 to TRBJ2-5; no clear D gene. The length of the CDR3 is 13 residues. V was pared by 3 bases and J by 4 bases, with 9 bases between. Germline V CDR1 and CDR2: SGHTA, FQGTGA.

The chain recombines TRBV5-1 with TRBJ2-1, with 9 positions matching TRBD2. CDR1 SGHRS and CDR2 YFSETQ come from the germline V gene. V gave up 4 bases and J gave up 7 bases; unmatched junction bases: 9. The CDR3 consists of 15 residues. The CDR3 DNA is TGCGCCAGCAGCGTATCCGGGACTAGCAGTAATGAGCAGTTCTTC. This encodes CASSVSGTSSNEQFF.

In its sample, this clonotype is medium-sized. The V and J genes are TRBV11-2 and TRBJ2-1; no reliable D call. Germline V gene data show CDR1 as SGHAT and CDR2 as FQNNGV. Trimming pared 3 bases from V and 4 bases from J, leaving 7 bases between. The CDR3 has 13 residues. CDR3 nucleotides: TGTGCCAGCAGCTTGGTGAGTTACAATGAGCAGTTCTTC. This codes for CASSLVSYNEQFF. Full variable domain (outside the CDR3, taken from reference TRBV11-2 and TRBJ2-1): EAGVAQSPRYKIIEKRQSVAFWCNPISGHATLYWYQQILGQGPKLLIQFQNNGVVDDSQLPKDRFSAERLKGVDSTLKIQPAKLEDSAVYLCASSLVSYNEQFFGPGTRLTVL.

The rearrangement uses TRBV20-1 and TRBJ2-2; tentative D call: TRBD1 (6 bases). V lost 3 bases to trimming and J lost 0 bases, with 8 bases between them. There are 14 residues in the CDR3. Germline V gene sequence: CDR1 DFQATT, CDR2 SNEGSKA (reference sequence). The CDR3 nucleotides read TGCAGTGCTAGGCGGACAGCGAACACCGGGGAGCTGTTTTTT. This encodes CSARRTANTGELFF.